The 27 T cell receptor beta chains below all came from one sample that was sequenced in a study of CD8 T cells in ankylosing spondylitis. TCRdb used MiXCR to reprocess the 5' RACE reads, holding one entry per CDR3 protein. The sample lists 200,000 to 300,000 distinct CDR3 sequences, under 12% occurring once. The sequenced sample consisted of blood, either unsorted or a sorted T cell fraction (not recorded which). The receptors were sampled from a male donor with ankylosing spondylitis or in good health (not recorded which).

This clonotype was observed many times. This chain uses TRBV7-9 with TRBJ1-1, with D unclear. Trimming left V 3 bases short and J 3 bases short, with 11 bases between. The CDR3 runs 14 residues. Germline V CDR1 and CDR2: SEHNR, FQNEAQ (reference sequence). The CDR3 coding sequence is TGTGCCAGCAGCTTGATGGGGAGGGACACTGAAGCTTTCTTT. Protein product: CASSLMGRDTEAFF.

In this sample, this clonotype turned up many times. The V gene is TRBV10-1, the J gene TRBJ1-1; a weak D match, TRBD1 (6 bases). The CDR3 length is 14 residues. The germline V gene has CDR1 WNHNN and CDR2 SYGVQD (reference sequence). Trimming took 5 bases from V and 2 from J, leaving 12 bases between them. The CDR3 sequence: CASSIGQFNTEAFF. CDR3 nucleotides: TGCGCCAGCAGTATCGGACAGTTCAACACTGAAGCTTTCTTT.

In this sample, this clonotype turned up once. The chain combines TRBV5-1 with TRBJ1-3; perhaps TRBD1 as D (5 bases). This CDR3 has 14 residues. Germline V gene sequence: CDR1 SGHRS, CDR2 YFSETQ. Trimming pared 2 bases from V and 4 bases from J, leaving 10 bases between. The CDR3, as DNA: TGCGCCAGCAGCTTTATCACAGGAGGAAACACCATATATTTT. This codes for CASSFITGGNTIYF.

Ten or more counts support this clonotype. In nucleotides, the CDR3 is TGTGCCAGCAGCCAAGGGGACAGGGGGCGACAGCCCCAGCATTTT. Translated, it gives CASSQGDRGRQPQHF. The gene calls are TRBV3-1 and TRBJ1-5; 12 bases are shared with TRBD1. Germline V gene lookup returns CDR1 LGHDT and CDR2 YNNKEL (reference sequence). V gave up 1 base and J gave up 7 bases; unmatched junction bases: 2. This CDR3 contains 15 residues.

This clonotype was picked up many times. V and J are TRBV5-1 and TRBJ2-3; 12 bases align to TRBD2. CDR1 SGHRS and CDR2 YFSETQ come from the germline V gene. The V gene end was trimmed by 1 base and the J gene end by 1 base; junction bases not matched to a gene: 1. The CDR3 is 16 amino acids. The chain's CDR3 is CASSLRTSGGTDTQYF. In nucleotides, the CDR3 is TGCGCCAGCAGCTTGCGGACTAGCGGGGGCACAGATACGCAGTATTTT.

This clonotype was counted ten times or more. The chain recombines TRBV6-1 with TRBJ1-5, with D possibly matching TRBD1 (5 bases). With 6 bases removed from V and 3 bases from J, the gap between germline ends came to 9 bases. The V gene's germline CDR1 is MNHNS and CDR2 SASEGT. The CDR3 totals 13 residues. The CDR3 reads CASRGGTNQPQHF. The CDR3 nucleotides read TGTGCCAGCAGGGGGGGGACCAATCAGCCCCAGCATTTT.

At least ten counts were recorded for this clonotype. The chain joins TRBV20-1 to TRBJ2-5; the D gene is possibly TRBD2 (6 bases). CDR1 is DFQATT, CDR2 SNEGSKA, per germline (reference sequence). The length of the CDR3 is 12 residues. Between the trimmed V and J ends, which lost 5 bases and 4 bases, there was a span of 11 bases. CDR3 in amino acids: CSAGRLGETQYF. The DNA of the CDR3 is TGCAGTGCTGGAAGACTAGGAGAGACCCAGTACTTC.

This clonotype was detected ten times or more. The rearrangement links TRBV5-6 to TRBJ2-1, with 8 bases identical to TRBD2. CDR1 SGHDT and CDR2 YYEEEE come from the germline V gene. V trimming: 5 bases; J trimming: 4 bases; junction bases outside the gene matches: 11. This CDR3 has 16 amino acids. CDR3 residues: CASSPEREGRYNEQFF. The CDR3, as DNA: TGTGCCAGCAGTCCGGAACGGGAGGGCCGGTACAATGAGCAGTTCTTC.

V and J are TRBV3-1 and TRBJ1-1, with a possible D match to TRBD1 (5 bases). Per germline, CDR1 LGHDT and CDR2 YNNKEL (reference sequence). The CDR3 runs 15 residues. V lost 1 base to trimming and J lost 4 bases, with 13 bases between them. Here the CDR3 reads CASSQGGQGATEAFF. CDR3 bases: TGTGCCAGCAGCCAAGGGGGTCAGGGAGCCACTGAAGCTTTCTTT.

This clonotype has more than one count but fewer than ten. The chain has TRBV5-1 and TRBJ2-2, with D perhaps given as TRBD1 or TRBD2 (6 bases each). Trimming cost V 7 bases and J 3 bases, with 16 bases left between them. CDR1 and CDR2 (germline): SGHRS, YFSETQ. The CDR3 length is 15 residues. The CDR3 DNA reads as TGCGCCAGCGGCCTGGAGGGGGTATACACCGGGGAGCTGTTTTTT. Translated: CASGLEGVYTGELFF.

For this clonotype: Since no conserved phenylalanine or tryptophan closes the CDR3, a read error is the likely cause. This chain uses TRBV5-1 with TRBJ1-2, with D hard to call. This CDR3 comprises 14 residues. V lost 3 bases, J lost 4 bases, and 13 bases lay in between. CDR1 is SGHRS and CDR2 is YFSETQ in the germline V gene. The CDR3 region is CASSSDTGSYGYTI. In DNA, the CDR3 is TGCGCCAGCAGCTCAGATACCGGGAGCTATGGCTACACCATC.

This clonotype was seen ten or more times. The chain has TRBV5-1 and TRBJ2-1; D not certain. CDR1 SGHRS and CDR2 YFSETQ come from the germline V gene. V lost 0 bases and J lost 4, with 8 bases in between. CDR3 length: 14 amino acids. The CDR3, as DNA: TGCGCCAGCAGCTTGGAGGCGTTTTACAATGAGCAGTTCTTC. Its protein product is CASSLEAFYNEQFF.

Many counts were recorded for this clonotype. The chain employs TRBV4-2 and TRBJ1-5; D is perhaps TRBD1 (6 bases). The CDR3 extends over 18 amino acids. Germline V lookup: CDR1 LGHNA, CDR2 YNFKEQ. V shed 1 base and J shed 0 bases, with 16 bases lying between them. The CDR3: CASSQVTGTLNSNQPQHF. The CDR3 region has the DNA TGTGCCAGCAGCCAAGTTACAGGGACGCTCAATAGCAATCAGCCCCAGCATTTT.

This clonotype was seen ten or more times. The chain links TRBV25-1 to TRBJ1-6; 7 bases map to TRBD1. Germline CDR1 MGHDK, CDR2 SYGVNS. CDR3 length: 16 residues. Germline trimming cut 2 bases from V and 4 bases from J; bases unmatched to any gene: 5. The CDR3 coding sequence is TGTGCCAGCAGTGAAACAGGGGTAGGGTATAATTCACCCCTCCACTTT. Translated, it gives CASSETGVGYNSPLHF.

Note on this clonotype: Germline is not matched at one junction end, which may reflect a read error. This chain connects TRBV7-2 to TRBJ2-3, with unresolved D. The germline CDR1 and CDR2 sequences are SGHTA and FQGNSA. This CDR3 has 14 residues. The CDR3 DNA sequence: TGTGCCAGCAGCTCTTCGGGCATCGGAGATGCGCAGTATTTT. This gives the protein CASSSSGIGDAQYF.

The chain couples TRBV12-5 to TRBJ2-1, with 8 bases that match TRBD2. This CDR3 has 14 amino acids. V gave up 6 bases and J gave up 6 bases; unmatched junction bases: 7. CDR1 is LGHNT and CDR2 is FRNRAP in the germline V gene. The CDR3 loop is CASGRGGRFNEQFF. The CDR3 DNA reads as TGTGCTAGTGGCCGGGGGGGGAGATTCAATGAGCAGTTCTTC.

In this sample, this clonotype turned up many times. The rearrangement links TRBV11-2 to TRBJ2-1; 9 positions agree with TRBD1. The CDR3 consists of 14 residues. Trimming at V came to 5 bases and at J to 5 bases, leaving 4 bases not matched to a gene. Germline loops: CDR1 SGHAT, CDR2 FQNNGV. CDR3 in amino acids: CASSPGQGNNEQFF. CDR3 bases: TGTGCCAGCAGCCCCGGACAGGGGAACAATGAGCAGTTCTTC.

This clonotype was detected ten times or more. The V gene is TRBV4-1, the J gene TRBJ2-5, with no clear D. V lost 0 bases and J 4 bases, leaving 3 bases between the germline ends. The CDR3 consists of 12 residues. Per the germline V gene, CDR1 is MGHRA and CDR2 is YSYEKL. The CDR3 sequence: CASSQEGETQYF. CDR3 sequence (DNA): TGCGCCAGCAGCCAAGAAGGAGAGACCCAGTACTTC.

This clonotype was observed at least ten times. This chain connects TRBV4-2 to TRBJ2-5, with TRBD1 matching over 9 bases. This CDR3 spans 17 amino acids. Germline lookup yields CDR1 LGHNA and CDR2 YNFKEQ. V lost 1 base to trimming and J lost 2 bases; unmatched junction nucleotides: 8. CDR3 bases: TGTGCCAGCAGCCAAGGAGAAGGACAGGGGCCTCAAGAGACCCAGTACTTC. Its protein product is CASSQGEGQGPQETQYF.

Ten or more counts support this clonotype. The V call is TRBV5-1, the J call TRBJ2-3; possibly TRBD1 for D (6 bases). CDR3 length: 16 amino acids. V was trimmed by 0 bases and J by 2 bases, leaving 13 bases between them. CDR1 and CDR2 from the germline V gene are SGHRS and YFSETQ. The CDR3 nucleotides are TGCGCCAGCAGCTTGGCCCAGGGGCCGGCCACAGATACGCAGTATTTT. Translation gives CASSLAQGPATDTQYF.

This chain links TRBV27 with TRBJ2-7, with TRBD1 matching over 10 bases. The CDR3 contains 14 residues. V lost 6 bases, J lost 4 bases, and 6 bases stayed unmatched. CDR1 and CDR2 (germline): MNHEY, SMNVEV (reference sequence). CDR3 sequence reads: CASRFRDRGYEQYF. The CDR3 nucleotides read TGTGCCAGCAGATTCCGGGACAGGGGATACGAGCAGTACTTC.

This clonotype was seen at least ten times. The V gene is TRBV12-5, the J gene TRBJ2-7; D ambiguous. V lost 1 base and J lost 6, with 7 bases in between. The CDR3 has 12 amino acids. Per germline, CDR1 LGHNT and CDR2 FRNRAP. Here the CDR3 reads CASGLGLVEQYF. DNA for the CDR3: TGTGCTAGTGGTTTGGGGCTGGTCGAGCAGTACTTC.

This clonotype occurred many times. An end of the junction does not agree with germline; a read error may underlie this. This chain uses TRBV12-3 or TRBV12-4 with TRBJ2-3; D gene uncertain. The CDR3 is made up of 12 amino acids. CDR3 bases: TGTGCCAGCGCCCTTGTGTCAGAAACGCAGTATTTT. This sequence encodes CASALVSETQYF.

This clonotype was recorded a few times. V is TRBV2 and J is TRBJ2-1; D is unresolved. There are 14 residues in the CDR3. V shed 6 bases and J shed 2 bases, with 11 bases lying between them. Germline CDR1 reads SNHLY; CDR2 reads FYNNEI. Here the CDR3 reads CASRKGFTYNEQFF. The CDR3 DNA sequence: TGTGCCAGCAGAAAAGGTTTCACCTACAATGAGCAGTTCTTC.

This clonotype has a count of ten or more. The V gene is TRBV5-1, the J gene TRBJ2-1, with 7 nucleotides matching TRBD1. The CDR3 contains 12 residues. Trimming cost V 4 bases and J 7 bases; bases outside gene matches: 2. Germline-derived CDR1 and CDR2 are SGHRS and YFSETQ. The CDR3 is CASSAQGNEQFF. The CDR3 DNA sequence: TGCGCCAGCAGCGCACAGGGGAATGAGCAGTTCTTC.

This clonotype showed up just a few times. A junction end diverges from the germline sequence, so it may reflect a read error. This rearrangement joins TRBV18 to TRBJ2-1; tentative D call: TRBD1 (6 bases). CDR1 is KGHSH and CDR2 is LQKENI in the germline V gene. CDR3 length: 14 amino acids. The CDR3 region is CASSPNDRPHNEQF. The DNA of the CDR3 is TGTGCCAGCTCACCAAACGACAGGCCCCACAATGAGCAGTTC.

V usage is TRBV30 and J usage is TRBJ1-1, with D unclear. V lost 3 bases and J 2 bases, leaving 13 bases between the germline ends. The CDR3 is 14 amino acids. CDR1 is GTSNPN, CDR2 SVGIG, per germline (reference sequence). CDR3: CAWSLDGLNTEAFF. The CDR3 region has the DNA TGTGCCTGGAGCCTCGACGGCCTAAACACTGAAGCTTTCTTT.